The sequence of this T cell receptor (beta chain) was determined in a study of shared clonotypes between healthy human individuals. As for the study in general: Three plates each covered CD4 naive and memory; CD8 naive two, CD8 memory one. Overall study results and limits: The sharing of roughly 5% of naive CD4 clonotypes was seen across several donors. Blood alone was sampled, and tissue repertoires likely differ.

Method: immunoSEQ multiplex PCR; TCRdb's copy keeps in-frame clones and lacks some. The sample records about 710,000 clones, less than 80% being singletons. Into CD45RA+ naive and CD45RA-negative memory subsets, the CD4+ cells were split. With respect to this clone: The target antigen is unknown.

This clonotype originated in a woman aged 25 to 45 in good health. What was sequenced was memory CD4+ T cells sorted from blood. Subset noted: CD45RA-negative fraction.

This CDR3 is CASIPLNRSPNEQFF. In nucleotides, the CDR3 is TGTGCCAGCATTCCGCTGAATCGTTCCCCCAATGAGCAGTTCTTC. V is TRBV27 and J is TRBJ2-1; D not certain. The CDR3 runs to 15 residues. Trimming removed 7 bases at V and 6 bases at J, with 19 bases between. The V gene's germline CDR1 is MNHEY and CDR2 SMNVEV (reference sequence).